This T cell receptor (beta chain) was identified in a study of shared clonotypes between healthy human individuals. Regarding the study as a whole: The study found roughly 5.3% of naive CD4 clonotypes shared across several donors.

Assay: immunoSEQ multiplex PCR; the TCRdb copy retains only in-frame clones and omits some. The sample records 950,000 to 1,100,000 clones, 65% to 75% being singletons. V lost 6 bases and J 3 bases, leaving 12 bases between the germline ends. The CDR3 length is 13 residues. A remark on this clone: What it recognizes is unknown.

The TCR comes from a man between 18 and 29 years old in good health. The rearrangement joins TRBV23-1 to TRBJ2-7; unclear D gene. TRBV23-1 is reported as an ORF; its role is uncertain. The sequencing input was memory CD4+ T cells sorted from blood. Indicated subset: CD45RA-negative fraction. CDR3 protein: CASRGFGVYEQYF. CDR3 in DNA: TGCGCCAGCAGGGGCTTTGGGGTCTACGAGCAGTACTTC.